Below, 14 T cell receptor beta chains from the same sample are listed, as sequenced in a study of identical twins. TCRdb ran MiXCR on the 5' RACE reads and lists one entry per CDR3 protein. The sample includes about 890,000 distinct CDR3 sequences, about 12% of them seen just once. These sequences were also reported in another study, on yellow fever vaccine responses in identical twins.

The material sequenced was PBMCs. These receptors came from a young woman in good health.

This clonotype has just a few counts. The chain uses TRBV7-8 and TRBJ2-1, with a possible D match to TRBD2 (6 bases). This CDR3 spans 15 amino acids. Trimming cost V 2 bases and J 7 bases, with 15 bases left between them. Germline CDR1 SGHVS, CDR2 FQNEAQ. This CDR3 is CASSLTGSLRNEQFF. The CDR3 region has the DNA TGTGCCAGCAGCTTAACCGGGAGTCTTAGGAATGAGCAGTTCTTC.

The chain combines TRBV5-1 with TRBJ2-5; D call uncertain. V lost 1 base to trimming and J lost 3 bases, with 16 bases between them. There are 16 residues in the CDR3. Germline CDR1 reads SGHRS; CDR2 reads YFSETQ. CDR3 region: CASSLRVRSDKETQYF. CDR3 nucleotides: TGCGCCAGCAGCTTGAGGGTGAGGAGCGATAAAGAGACCCAGTACTTC.

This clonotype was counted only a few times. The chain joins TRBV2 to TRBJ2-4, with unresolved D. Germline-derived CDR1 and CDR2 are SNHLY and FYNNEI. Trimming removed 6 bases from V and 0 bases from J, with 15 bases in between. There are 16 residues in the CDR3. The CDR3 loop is CASRERQVLAKNIQYF. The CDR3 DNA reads TGTGCCAGCAGGGAGAGACAAGTACTAGCCAAAAACATTCAGTACTTC.

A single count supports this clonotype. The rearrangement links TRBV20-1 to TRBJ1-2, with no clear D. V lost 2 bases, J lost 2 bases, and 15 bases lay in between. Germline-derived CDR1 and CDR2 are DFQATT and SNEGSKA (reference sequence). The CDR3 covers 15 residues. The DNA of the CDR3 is TGCAGTGCTAGATCCGCCCAGGTGGTCAACTATGGCTACACCTTC. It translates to CSARSAQVVNYGYTF.

CDR3 protein: CASSPPGLATGELFF. CDR3 bases: TGTGCCAGCTCACCACCCGGACTCGCTACCGGGGAGCTGTTTTTT. This chain links TRBV18 with TRBJ2-2, with a possible D match to TRBD2 (5 bases). V lost 0 bases, J lost 5 bases, and 10 bases lay in between. The CDR3 is made up of 15 amino acids. Germline V gives CDR1 KGHSH, CDR2 LQKENI.

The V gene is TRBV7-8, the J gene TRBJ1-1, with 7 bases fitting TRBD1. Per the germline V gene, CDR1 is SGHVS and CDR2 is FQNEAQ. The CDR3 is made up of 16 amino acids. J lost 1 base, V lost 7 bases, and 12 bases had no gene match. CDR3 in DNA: TGTGCCAGCACCATAACAGGGGCCCACGGGAACACTGAAGCTTTCTTT. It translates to CASTITGAHGNTEAFF.

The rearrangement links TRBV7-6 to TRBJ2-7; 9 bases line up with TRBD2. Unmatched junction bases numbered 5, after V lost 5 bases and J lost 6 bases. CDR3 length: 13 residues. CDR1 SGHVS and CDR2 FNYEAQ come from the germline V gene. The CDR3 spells CASSKNSGGEQYV. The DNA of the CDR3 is TGTGCCAGCAGCAAAAATAGCGGGGGCGAGCAGTACGTC.

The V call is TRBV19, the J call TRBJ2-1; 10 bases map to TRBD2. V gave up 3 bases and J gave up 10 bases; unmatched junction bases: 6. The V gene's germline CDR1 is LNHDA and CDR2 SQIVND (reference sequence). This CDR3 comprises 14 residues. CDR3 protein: CASSIGLAGEEQFF. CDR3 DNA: TGTGCCAGTAGTATTGGTCTAGCGGGGGAGGAGCAGTTCTTC.

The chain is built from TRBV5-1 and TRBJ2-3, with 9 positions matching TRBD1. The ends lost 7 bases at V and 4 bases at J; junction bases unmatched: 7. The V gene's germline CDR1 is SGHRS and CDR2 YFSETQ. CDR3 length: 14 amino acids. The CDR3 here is CASSRQGDADTQYF. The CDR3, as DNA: TGCGCCAGCTCGCGACAGGGGGATGCAGATACGCAGTATTTT. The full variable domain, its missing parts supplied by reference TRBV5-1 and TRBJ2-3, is KAGVTQTPRYLIKTRGQQVTLSCSPISGHRSVSWYQQTPGQGLQFLFEYFSETQRNKGNFPGRFSGRQFSNSRSEMNVSTLELGDSALYLCASSRQGDADTQYFGPGTRLTVL.

CDR3 protein: CASSLEDDSYEQYF. The CDR3 DNA follows: TGTGCCAGCAGCTTAGAAGACGACTCCTACGAGCAGTACTTC. The chain combines TRBV7-6 with TRBJ2-7; D ambiguous. V was pared by 1 base and J by 0 bases, with 7 bases between. There are 14 residues in the CDR3. CDR1 and CDR2 from the germline V gene are SGHVS and FNYEAQ.

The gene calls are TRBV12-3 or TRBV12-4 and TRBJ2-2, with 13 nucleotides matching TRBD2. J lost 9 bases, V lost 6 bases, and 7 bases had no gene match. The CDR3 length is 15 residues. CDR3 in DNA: TGTGCCAGCAGGGGACTAGCGGGATATATCAGGGAGCTGTTTTTT. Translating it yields CASRGLAGYIRELFF.

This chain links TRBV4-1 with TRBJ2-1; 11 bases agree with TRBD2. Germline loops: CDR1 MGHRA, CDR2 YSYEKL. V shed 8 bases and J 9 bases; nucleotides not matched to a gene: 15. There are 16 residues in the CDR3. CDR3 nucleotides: TGCGCCAGCGGAAGAGGTACTAGCGGGAGCATTGTTGAGCAGTTCTTC. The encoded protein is CASGRGTSGSIVEQFF.

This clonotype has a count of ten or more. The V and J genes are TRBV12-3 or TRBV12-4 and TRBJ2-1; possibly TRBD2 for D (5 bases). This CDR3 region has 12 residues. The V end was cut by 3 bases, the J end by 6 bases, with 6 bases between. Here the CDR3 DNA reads TGTGCCAGCAGTTTGAGGGTCAATGAGCAGTTCTTC. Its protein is CASSLRVNEQFF.

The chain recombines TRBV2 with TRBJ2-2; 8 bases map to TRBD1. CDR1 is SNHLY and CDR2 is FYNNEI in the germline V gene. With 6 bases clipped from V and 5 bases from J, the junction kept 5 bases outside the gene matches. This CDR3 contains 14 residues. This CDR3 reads CASRTGGRTGELFF. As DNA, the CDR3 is TGTGCCAGCAGAACAGGGGGGAGAACCGGGGAGCTGTTTTTT.